This passage covers 15 T cell receptor beta chains from one sample sequenced in a study of cytotoxic CD8 clonotypes in ibrutinib-treated CLL. The data were produced by immunoSEQ multiplex PCR, yet TCRdb's version contains in-frame clones alone and is incomplete. This table has more than 150,000 clones, around 70% appearing once. The input for sequencing was PBMCs, taken after 24 months of ibrutinib treatment. All receptors come from a human donor with chronic lymphocytic leukemia.

J is TRBJ1-2 and V is TRBV7-9; 7 nucleotides agree with TRBD1. J gave up 5 bases and V 1 base, and 10 bases lay outside the gene matches. CDR1 and CDR2 from the germline V gene are SEHNR and FQNEAQ (reference sequence). The CDR3 runs 16 residues. CDR3 sequence: CASSLVRTGPGYGYTF. Written as DNA, the CDR3 is TGTGCCAGCAGCTTAGTCCGGACAGGCCCGGGGTATGGCTACACCTTC.

This clone has a handful of counts. The chain is built from TRBV30 and TRBJ1-2, with D hard to call. Germline CDR1 is GTSNPN and CDR2 is SVGIG (reference sequence). This CDR3 region has 12 residues. The V end was cut by 0 bases, the J end by 8 bases, with 10 bases between. This chain's CDR3 is CAWSVRVRGYTF. The CDR3 region has the DNA TGTGCCTGGAGTGTCCGAGTGCGGGGCTACACCTTC.

This chain uses TRBV27 with TRBJ2-2; the match to TRBD2 covers 13 bases. V was clipped by 6 bases and J by 0 bases; unmatched bases: 4. The CDR3 is made up of 17 amino acids. CDR1 MNHEY and CDR2 SMNVEV come from the germline V gene (reference sequence). CDR3 DNA sequence: TGTGCCAGCAGGGGACTAGCGGGAAATGCGAACACCGGGGAGCTGTTTTTT. Translation gives CASRGLAGNANTGELFF.

In its sample, this clone was seen a few times. The chain is built from TRBV7-8 and TRBJ1-2; D may be TRBD1 (5 bases). Trimming took off 6 bases at V and 2 bases at J, with 10 bases between the two ends. Looked up from germline, CDR1 is SGHVS and CDR2 is FQNEAQ. This CDR3 spans 13 amino acids. The CDR3: CASSSPGNYGYTF. The CDR3 DNA sequence: TGTGCCAGCAGTAGCCCAGGGAACTATGGCTACACCTTC. Combining the CDR3 with reference TRBV7-8 and TRBJ1-2 gives the whole variable domain GAGVSQSPRYKVAKRGQDVALRCDPISGHVSLFWYQQALGQGPEFLTYFQNEAQLDKSGLPSDRFFAERPEGSVSTLKIQRTQQEDSAVYLCASSSPGNYGYTFGSGTRLTVV.

This sequence joins TRBV15 and TRBJ1-2; no reliable D call. The V gene lost 4 bases and the J gene lost 4 bases, with 16 bases spanning the gap. Germline V gene sequence: CDR1 LNHNV, CDR2 YYDKDF (reference sequence). CDR3 length: 15 residues. CDR3 region: CATSMPAPFRYGYTF. In DNA form, the CDR3 reads TGTGCCACCAGCATGCCCGCCCCTTTCCGCTATGGCTACACCTTC.

J is TRBJ2-7 and V is TRBV5-6; no definite D call. There are 13 residues in the CDR3. V lost 2 bases to trimming and J lost 4 bases, with 10 bases between them. Germline V lookup: CDR1 SGHDT, CDR2 YYEEEE. CDR3 region: CASSFIGFYEQYF. The CDR3 DNA reads TGTGCCAGCAGCTTTATCGGTTTTTACGAGCAGTACTTC.

This sequence joins TRBV25-1 and TRBJ2-5, with D maybe TRBD1 (5 bases). Germline CDR1 is MGHDK and CDR2 is SYGVNS. V dropped 3 bases and J dropped 2 bases, with 10 bases sitting between them. CDR3 length: 14 amino acids. The CDR3 DNA reads as TGTGCCAGCAGTGATTCAGGGATACAAGAGACCCAGTACTTC. Protein sequence: CASSDSGIQETQYF.

The V and J genes are TRBV19 and TRBJ2-6; no clear D gene. This CDR3 has 15 amino acids. Germline values: CDR1 LNHDA, CDR2 SQIVND (reference sequence). V lost 3 bases and J lost 3, with 9 bases in between. CDR3 DNA sequence: TGTGCCAGTAGTATCAGCGCTGGTGGGGCCAACGTCCTGACTTTC. Translation: CASSISAGGANVLTF. Using reference TRBV19 and TRBJ2-6 for the parts outside the CDR3, the full variable domain is DGGITQSPKYLFRKEGQNVTLSCEQNLNHDAMYWYRQDPGQGLRLIYYSQIVNDFQKGDIAEGYSVSREKKESFPLTVTSAQKNPTAFYLCASSISAGGANVLTFGAGSRLTVL.

V usage is TRBV21-1 and J usage is TRBJ1-1; the listed D gene, TRBD1, was not tested against the DNA. TRBV21-1 counts as a pseudogene. The CDR3 consists of 16 residues. The CDR3 nucleotides read TGTGCCAGCAGCAATTCGGACACCGATTTGAACACTGAAGCTTTCTTT. Translation: CASSNSDTDLNTEAFF.

This clone has only one observation. V is TRBV30 and J is TRBJ2-1, with D unclear. Trimming removed 2 bases from V and 4 bases from J, with 15 bases in between. This CDR3 contains 15 residues. CDR1 and CDR2 from the germline V gene are GTSNPN and SVGIG (reference sequence). This CDR3 is CAWSLVGIAYNEQFF. CDR3 sequence (DNA): TGTGCCTGGAGTCTGGTAGGGATAGCTTACAATGAGCAGTTCTTC.

This sequence joins TRBV7-2 and TRBJ1-1; D possibly corresponds to TRBD1 (5 bases). CDR1 and CDR2 from the germline V gene are SGHTA and FQGNSA. The CDR3 runs to 13 residues. Deletions cut 5 bases from V and 12 bases from J, with 19 bases between. The chain's CDR3 is CASSLGTGPETFF. CDR3 DNA: TGTGCCAGCAGCCTAGGGACTGGGCCCGAAACTTTCTTT.

The chain employs TRBV10-3 and TRBJ2-7; D could derive from TRBD1 or TRBD2 (5 bases each). Germline V gene sequence: CDR1 ENHRY, CDR2 SYGVKD. The V end lost 4 bases, the J end lost 5 bases, and 18 bases lay between the germline ends. CDR3 length: 15 residues. CDR3 bases: TGTGCCATCAGTGTGTTTGGGACGTCGGGGAACGAGCAGTACTTC. Protein sequence: CAISVFGTSGNEQYF.

The chain combines TRBV10-3 with TRBJ2-2; D possibly corresponds to TRBD2 (6 bases). V was pared by 4 bases and J by 1 base, with 7 bases between. CDR3 length equals 14 residues. CDR1 is ENHRY, CDR2 SYGVKD, per germline. The CDR3 loop is CAISASENTGELFF. CDR3 nucleotides: TGTGCCATCAGTGCTAGCGAGAACACCGGGGAGCTGTTTTTT.

The rearrangement uses TRBV9 and TRBJ2-1, with 8 bases lining up with TRBD2. The CDR3 consists of 14 residues. Trimming at V came to 8 bases and at J to 2 bases, leaving 6 bases not matched to a gene. In germline, CDR1 is SGDLS, CDR2 YYNGEE. This chain's CDR3 is CASRSGLAYNEQFF. CDR3 nucleotide sequence: TGTGCCAGTAGGTCGGGACTAGCCTACAATGAGCAGTTCTTC.

The chain employs TRBV6-5 and TRBJ2-1; possibly TRBD1 for D (5 bases). V was trimmed by 2 bases and J by 2 bases, leaving 7 bases between them. CDR3 length: 14 residues. Germline assignment: CDR1 MNHEY and CDR2 SVGAGI. The CDR3 loop is CASSYRGPYNEQFF. The CDR3 DNA reads TGTGCCAGCAGTTACAGGGGCCCCTACAATGAGCAGTTCTTC.